This T cell receptor beta chain was sequenced for a study of cytomegalovirus exposure and HLA in healthy donors. PCR was performed using 60 Vbeta and 13 Jbeta primers. Clones were sequenced by immunoSEQ multiplex PCR, and TCRdb holds only the in-frame ones, with some missing. The table has under 90,000 clones, 70% seen once. J lost 8 bases, V lost 0 bases, and 8 bases had no gene match. Germline V gives CDR1 SGHRS, CDR2 YFSETQ. The CDR3 covers 15 residues. This chain joins TRBV5-1 and TRBJ2-4; TRBD1 agrees at 7 bases. Sequencing used PBMCs. This receptor was obtained from a woman aged 45 to 65 in good health and CMV-seropositive. The CDR3 DNA reads as TGCGCCAGCAGCTTGGTAGGCGGCCAGGGGGACATTCAGTACTTC. Translated, it gives CASSLVGGQGDIQYF.